One and the same sample provided the 24 T cell receptor beta chains below, sequenced in a study of T cell changes during pregnancy in multiple sclerosis. Produced via immunoSEQ multiplex PCR; TCRdb's table is partial and in-frame only. The sample includes 42,000 or so clones, 94% of them seen just once. This material consisted of CD8+ T cells from peripheral blood mononuclear cells, taken in the third trimester of pregnancy. The receptors originated from a female donor with multiple sclerosis, enrolled in a pregnancy study.

The V and J genes are TRBV29-1 and TRBJ2-7, with D perhaps TRBD1 (5 bases). The V gene lost 3 bases and the J gene lost 1 base, with 10 bases spanning the gap. The CDR3 totals 13 residues. Germline CDR1 SQVTM, CDR2 ANQGSEA. The CDR3 spells CSVEASGSYEQYF. The CDR3 bases are TGCAGCGTTGAGGCCTCAGGGTCCTACGAGCAGTACTTC.

This chain joins TRBV7-9 and TRBJ2-2, with D hard to call. This CDR3 is built from 15 residues. V shed 3 bases and J shed 3 bases, with 11 bases lying between them. Germline assignment: CDR1 SEHNR and CDR2 FQNEAQ (reference sequence). The CDR3 here is CASSFMEQYTGELFF. As DNA, the CDR3 is TGTGCCAGCAGCTTTATGGAACAGTACACCGGGGAGCTGTTTTTT.

The J gene is TRBJ2-7, the V gene TRBV18; 9 bases align to TRBD1. The CDR3 totals 16 residues. V shed 2 bases and J 3 bases; nucleotides not matched to a gene: 8. The germline CDR1 and CDR2 sequences are KGHSH and LQKENI. Here the CDR3 reads CASSPGDGQGRYEQYF. As DNA, the CDR3 is TGTGCCAGCTCACCAGGGGATGGACAGGGGCGCTACGAGCAGTACTTC.

The chain uses TRBV5-1 and TRBJ2-3; TRBD2 might be the D (6 bases). The V gene lost 6 bases and the J gene lost 6 bases, with 23 bases spanning the gap. The CDR3 sequence is 16 residues long. Germline V gene lookup returns CDR1 SGHRS and CDR2 YFSETQ. DNA for the CDR3: TGCGCCAGCACCCCAAGTGGGGACTCCGTGTATGATACGCAGTATTTT. Encoded protein: CASTPSGDSVYDTQYF. Full variable domain (rest looked up from reference TRBV5-1 and TRBJ2-3): KAGVTQTPRYLIKTRGQQVTLSCSPISGHRSVSWYQQTPGQGLQFLFEYFSETQRNKGNFPGRFSGRQFSNSRSEMNVSTLELGDSALYLCASTPSGDSVYDTQYFGPGTRLTVL.

J is TRBJ2-7 and V is TRBV6-1; D gene ambiguous. Germline-derived CDR1 and CDR2 are MNHNS and SASEGT. Deletions cut 2 bases from V and 3 bases from J, with 23 bases between. The CDR3 extends over 18 amino acids. CDR3 bases: TGTGCCAGCAGTGAACTACCCTACTCCACTCTACCTTTCTACGAGCAGTACTTC. Its translation: CASSELPYSTLPFYEQYF.

The chain carries TRBV25-1 and TRBJ2-1, with 7 bases identical to TRBD1. V lost 6 bases and J lost 2; bases outside the gene matches: 4. The CDR3 spans 14 residues. CDR1 MGHDK and CDR2 SYGVNS come from the germline V gene. DNA for the CDR3: TGTGCCAGCAGAGACAGGGAGCCCTACAATGAGCAGTTCTTC. Protein: CASRDREPYNEQFF.

This chain connects TRBV27 to TRBJ1-1; a possible D gene is TRBD1 (5 bases). Germline V lookup: CDR1 MNHEY, CDR2 SMNVEV (reference sequence). V lost 3 bases and J 0 bases, leaving 8 bases between the germline ends. This CDR3 has 14 residues. The CDR3 is CASSLAGLNTEAFF. The CDR3 DNA sequence: TGTGCCAGCAGTTTGGCAGGGCTGAACACTGAAGCTTTCTTT.

The rearrangement joins TRBV7-2 to TRBJ2-3; TRBD2 matches at 7 bases. Germline CDR1 is SGHTA and CDR2 is FQGNSA. The V segment lost 2 bases and the J segment 4 bases; nucleotides outside the gene matches: 12. The CDR3 length is 17 residues. CDR3 bases: TGTGCCAGCAGCTTAAAGAGCGCGGGAGTAAGGCCAGATACGCAGTATTTT. It codes for CASSLKSAGVRPDTQYF.

The chain combines TRBV10-3 with TRBJ2-1; maybe TRBD1 (6 bases). The CDR3 loop spans 13 amino acids. V gave up 6 bases and J gave up 0 bases, with 6 bases separating them. Germline CDR1 reads ENHRY; CDR2 reads SYGVKD. The CDR3 DNA sequence: TGTGCCATCAGGGACAGCTCCTACAATGAGCAGTTCTTC. This encodes CAIRDSSYNEQFF.

The chain links TRBV14 to TRBJ2-2; TRBD1 agrees at 8 bases. Losses at the gene ends were 1 base for V and 4 bases for J; bases not matched to a gene: 14. Germline assignment: CDR1 SGHDN and CDR2 FVKESK. The CDR3 spans 19 residues. CDR3: CASSQATGTGRWSTGELFF. CDR3 coding DNA: TGTGCCAGCAGCCAAGCCACCGGGACAGGTCGTTGGAGCACCGGGGAGCTGTTTTTT.

The genes are TRBV7-9 and TRBJ2-7; 7 bases map to TRBD2. Trimming took 4 bases from V and 2 from J; bases not matched to a gene: 2. This CDR3 has 13 amino acids. Germline V CDR1 and CDR2: SEHNR, FQNEAQ (reference sequence). CDR3 coding DNA: TGTGCCAGCAGCTCCCGGGGGGCCTACGAGCAGTACTTC. Translating gives CASSSRGAYEQYF.

The chain is built from TRBV30 and TRBJ2-3; possibly TRBD2 for D (6 bases). V was trimmed by 4 bases and J by 5 bases, leaving 25 bases between them. The CDR3 is 17 residues long. Germline values: CDR1 GTSNPN, CDR2 SVGIG (reference sequence). The CDR3 sequence: CAWTPGAAGGALDTQYF. In nucleotides, the CDR3 is TGTGCCTGGACCCCCGGGGCGGCTGGCGGGGCCCTAGATACGCAGTATTTT.

The rearrangement uses TRBV28 and TRBJ2-1; 12 bases agree with TRBD2. Losses at the gene ends were 3 bases for V and 0 bases for J; bases not matched to a gene: 9. Germline V gene data show CDR1 as MDHEN and CDR2 as SYDVKM. The CDR3 spans 19 residues. CDR3 amino acids: CASSFIDGTSGPSYNEQFF. DNA of the CDR3: TGTGCCAGCAGTTTTATTGACGGGACTAGCGGGCCCTCCTACAATGAGCAGTTCTTC.

The rearrangement joins TRBV5-1 to TRBJ2-1, with 11 bases aligning to TRBD2. This CDR3 has 17 residues. The germline V gene has CDR1 SGHRS and CDR2 YFSETQ. V shed 3 bases and J 8 bases; nucleotides not matched to a gene: 13. CDR3 coding DNA: TGCGCCAGCAGCTCAAAACAGACTAGCGGGATATCCCATGAGCAGTTCTTC. Translation: CASSSKQTSGISHEQFF.

V gene TRBV19 combines with J gene TRBJ1-2; 8 nucleotides match TRBD1. V trimming: 9 bases; J trimming: 7 bases; junction bases outside the gene matches: 7. The CDR3 runs to 12 residues. Germline V gives CDR1 LNHDA, CDR2 SQIVND (reference sequence). The chain's CDR3 is CASFRGRSGYTF. In nucleotides, the CDR3 is TGTGCCAGCTTCAGGGGGCGAAGTGGCTACACCTTC.

The V gene is TRBV11-2, the J gene TRBJ2-7; 7 nucleotides align to TRBD2. The CDR3 runs 16 residues. V was pared by 5 bases and J by 0 bases, with 10 bases of the junction left unmatched. Germline V gene data show CDR1 as SGHAT and CDR2 as FQNNGV. The CDR3: CASSPFGGKSSYEQYF. The CDR3 coding sequence is TGTGCCAGCAGCCCATTCGGGGGGAAGAGCTCCTACGAGCAGTACTTC.

The J gene is TRBJ2-5, the V gene TRBV27, with D perhaps TRBD1 (8 bases). Germline V gene data show CDR1 as MNHEY and CDR2 as SMNVEV (reference sequence). V dropped 7 bases and J dropped 1 base, with 16 bases sitting between them. The CDR3 extends over 15 amino acids. For the CDR3, the DNA is TGTGCCAGCACCAGGACAGGGACTACCCAAGAGACCCAGTACTTC. Translated, it gives CASTRTGTTQETQYF.

V gene TRBV7-3 combines with J gene TRBJ2-3; 9 bases are shared with TRBD2. CDR3 length equals 15 residues. Germline assignment: CDR1 SGHTA and CDR2 FQGTGA. J was trimmed by 4 bases and V by 2 bases; bases with no gene match: 4. CDR3 coding DNA: TGTGCCAGCAGCTTATTGGCGGGAGGGCCAGATACGCAGTATTTT. It specifies CASSLLAGGPDTQYF.

This clone was seen a single time. This sequence joins TRBV7-2 and TRBJ2-1, with 8 bases lining up with TRBD2. The CDR3 sequence is 15 residues long. The V and J ends lost 4 bases and 2 bases, in that order; junction bases with no gene match: 4. Germline assignment: CDR1 SGHTA and CDR2 FQGNSA. The CDR3 coding sequence is TGTGCCAGCAGCTCCGAGCGGGAGCCCTACAATGAGCAGTTCTTC. It yields the protein CASSSEREPYNEQFF.

This chain connects TRBV5-6 to TRBJ1-1; D is uncertain. The CDR3 consists of 15 residues. CDR1 is SGHDT, CDR2 YYEEEE, per germline. The germline V and J ends were trimmed by 0 bases and 4 bases, with 13 bases remaining between them. In nucleotides, the CDR3 is TGTGCCAGCAGCTTGGAGGCACGAGGAGGCACTGAAGCTTTCTTT. Encoded protein: CASSLEARGGTEAFF.

The chain combines TRBV7-9 with TRBJ2-7; a weak D match, TRBD1 (6 bases). Germline V gene sequence: CDR1 SEHNR, CDR2 FQNEAQ (reference sequence). CDR3 length: 14 amino acids. V was clipped by 4 bases and J by 3 bases, with 13 bases between them. CDR3 sequence (DNA): TGTGCCAGCAGCTCTACAGGGAACCTCTACGAGCAGTACTTC. It codes for CASSSTGNLYEQYF.

The V call is TRBV29-1, the J call TRBJ2-1; 10 nucleotides align to TRBD2. This CDR3 is 14 amino acids long. Germline assignment: CDR1 SQVTM and CDR2 ANQGSEA. The CDR3 is CSEILAGMDDEQFF. CDR3 sequence (DNA): TGCAGTGAAATACTAGCGGGGATGGACGATGAGCAGTTCTTC.

The chain employs TRBV5-1 and TRBJ2-3; TRBD1 aligns across 7 bases. Trimming removed 4 bases from V and 4 bases from J; junction bases left unmatched: 12. The germline V gene encodes CDR1 SGHRS and CDR2 YFSETQ. The CDR3 length is 16 residues. The CDR3: CASSPGQVQKPDTQYF. CDR3 sequence (DNA): TGCGCCAGCAGCCCAGGACAGGTTCAAAAACCAGATACGCAGTATTTT.

J is TRBJ2-1 and V is TRBV5-8; 8 positions match TRBD1. The CDR3 length is 16 residues. Germline V gene data show CDR1 as SGHTS and CDR2 as YDEGEE. V shed 0 bases and J 3 bases; nucleotides not matched to a gene: 5. CDR3 amino acids: CASSLVGQGLYNEQFF. The CDR3 bases are TGTGCCAGCAGCTTGGTAGGACAGGGACTCTACAATGAGCAGTTCTTC. Looking up the rest from reference TRBV5-8 and TRBJ2-1 gives the full variable domain: EAGVTQSPTHLIKTRGQQATLRCSPISGHTSVYWYQQALGLGLQFLLWYDEGEERNRGNFPPRFSGRQFPNYSSELNVNALELEDSALYLCASSLVGQGLYNEQFFGPGTRLTVL.